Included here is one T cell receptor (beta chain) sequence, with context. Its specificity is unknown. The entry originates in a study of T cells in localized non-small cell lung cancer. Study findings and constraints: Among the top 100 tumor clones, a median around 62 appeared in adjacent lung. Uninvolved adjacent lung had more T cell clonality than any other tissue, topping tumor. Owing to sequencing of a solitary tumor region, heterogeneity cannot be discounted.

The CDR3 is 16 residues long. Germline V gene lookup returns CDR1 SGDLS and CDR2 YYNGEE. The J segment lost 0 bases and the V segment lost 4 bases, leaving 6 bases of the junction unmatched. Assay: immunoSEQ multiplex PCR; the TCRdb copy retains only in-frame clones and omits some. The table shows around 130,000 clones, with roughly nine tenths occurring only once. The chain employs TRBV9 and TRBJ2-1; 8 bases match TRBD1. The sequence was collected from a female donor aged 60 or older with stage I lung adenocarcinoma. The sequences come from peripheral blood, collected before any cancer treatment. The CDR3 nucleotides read TGTGCCAGCAGCAAGGACAGGGACATCTCCTACAATGAGCAGTTCTTC. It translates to CASSKDRDISYNEQFF.